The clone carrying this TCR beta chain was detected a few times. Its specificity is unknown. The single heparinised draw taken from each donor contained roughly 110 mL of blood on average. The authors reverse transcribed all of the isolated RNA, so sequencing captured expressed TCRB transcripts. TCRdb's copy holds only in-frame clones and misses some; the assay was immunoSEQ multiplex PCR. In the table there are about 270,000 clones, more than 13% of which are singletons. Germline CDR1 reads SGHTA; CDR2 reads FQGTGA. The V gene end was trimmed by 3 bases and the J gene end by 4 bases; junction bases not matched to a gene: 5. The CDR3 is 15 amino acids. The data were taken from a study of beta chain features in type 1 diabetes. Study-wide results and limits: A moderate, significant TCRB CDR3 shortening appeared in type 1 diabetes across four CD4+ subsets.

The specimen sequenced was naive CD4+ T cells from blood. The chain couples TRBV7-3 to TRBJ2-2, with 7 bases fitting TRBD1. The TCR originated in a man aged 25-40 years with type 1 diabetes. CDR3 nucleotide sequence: TGTGCCAGCAGCTTGGACAGGCCGGGCACCGGGGAGCTGTTTTTT. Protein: CASSLDRPGTGELFF.